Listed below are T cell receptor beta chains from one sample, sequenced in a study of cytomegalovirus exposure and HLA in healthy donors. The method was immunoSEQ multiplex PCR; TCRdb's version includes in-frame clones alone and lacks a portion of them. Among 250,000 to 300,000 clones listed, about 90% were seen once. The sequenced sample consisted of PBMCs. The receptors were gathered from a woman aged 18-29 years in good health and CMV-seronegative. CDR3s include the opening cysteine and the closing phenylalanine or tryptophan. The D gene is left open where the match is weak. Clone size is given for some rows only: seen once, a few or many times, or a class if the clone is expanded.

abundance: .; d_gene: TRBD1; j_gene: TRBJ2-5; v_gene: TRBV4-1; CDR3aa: CASSYRGTKETQYF; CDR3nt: TGCGCCAGCAGCTACAGGGGGACAAAAGAGACCCAGTACTTC
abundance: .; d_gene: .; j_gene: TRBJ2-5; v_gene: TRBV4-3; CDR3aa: CASSQEAGRRETQYF; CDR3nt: TGCGCCAGCAGCCAAGAGGCCGGGAGAAGGGAGACCCAGTACTTC
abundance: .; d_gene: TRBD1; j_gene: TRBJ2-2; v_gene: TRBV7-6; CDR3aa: CASSGTGAVGELFF; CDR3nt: TGTGCCAGCAGCGGCACAGGGGCCGTCGGGGAGCTGTTTTTT
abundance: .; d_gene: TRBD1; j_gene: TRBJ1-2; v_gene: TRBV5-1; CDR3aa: CASSSMPGQGDGYTF; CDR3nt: TGCGCCAGCAGCTCGATGCCTGGACAGGGGGACGGCTACACCTTC
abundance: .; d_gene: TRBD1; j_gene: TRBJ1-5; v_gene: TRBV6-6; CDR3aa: CASSGTGGSHQPQHF; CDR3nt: TGTGCCAGCAGTGGGACAGGGGGAAGCCATCAGCCCCAGCATTTT
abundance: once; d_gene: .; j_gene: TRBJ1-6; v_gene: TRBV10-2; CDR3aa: CASSERQYNSPLHF; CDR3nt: TGCGCCAGCAGTGAAAGACAATATAATTCACCCCTCCACTTT
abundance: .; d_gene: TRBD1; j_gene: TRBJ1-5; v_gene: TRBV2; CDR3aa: CASRIPGQGQDSNQPQHF; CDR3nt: TGTGCCAGCAGGATCCCGGGACAGGGCCAGGATAGCAATCAGCCCCAGCATTTT
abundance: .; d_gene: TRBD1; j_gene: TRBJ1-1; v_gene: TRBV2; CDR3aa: CARDRDGTEAFF; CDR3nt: TGTGCCAGGGACAGGGATGGCACTGAAGCTTTCTTT
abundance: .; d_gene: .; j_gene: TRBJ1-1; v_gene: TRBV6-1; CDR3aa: CASSDSGIATEAFF; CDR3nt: TGTGCCAGCAGTGATTCAGGGATTGCCACTGAAGCTTTCTTT
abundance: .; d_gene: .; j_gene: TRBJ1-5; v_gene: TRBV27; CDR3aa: CASGLRETDSNQPQHF; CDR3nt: TGTGCCAGCGGATTACGAGAGACAGATAGCAATCAGCCCCAGCATTTT
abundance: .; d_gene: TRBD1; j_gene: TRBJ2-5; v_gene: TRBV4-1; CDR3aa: CASSPGQGGKGQETQYF; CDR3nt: TGCGCCAGCAGCCCGGGACAGGGGGGTAAAGGCCAAGAGACCCAGTACTTC
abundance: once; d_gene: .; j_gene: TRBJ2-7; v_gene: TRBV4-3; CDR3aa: CASSQDLGGASYEQYF; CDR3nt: TGCGCCAGCAGCCAAGATCTAGGGGGGGCCTCCTACGAGCAGTACTTC
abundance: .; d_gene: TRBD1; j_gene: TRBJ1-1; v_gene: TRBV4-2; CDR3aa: CASSHVGQGEAFF; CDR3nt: TGTGCCAGCAGCCATGTTGGACAGGGGGAAGCTTTCTTT
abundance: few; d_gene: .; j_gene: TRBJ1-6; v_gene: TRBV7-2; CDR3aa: CASIPAGFYNSPLHF; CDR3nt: TGTGCCAGCATTCCCGCAGGGTTCTATAATTCACCCCTCCACTTT
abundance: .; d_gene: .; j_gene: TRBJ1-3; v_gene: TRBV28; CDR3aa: CASSQNWRFGNTIYF; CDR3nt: TGTGCCAGCAGCCAAAACTGGAGGTTTGGAAACACCATATATTTT
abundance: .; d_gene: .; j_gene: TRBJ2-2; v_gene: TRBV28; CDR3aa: CASSSGARTGELFF; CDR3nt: TGTGCCAGCAGTTCAGGGGCCCGCACCGGGGAGCTGTTTTTT
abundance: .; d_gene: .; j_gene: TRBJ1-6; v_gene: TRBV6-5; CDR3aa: CASRAGGPNSPLHF; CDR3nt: TGTGCCAGCAGGGCGGGGGGACCGAATTCACCCCTCCACTTT
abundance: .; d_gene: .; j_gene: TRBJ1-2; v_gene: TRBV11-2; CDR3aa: CASSLDVQGGVYGYTF; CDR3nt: TGTGCCAGCAGCTTAGATGTCCAGGGCGGGGTCTATGGCTACACCTTC
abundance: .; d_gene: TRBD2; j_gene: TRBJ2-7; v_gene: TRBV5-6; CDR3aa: CASSPPGLASYEQYF; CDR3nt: TGTGCCAGCAGCCCACCGGGACTAGCTTCTTACGAGCAGTACTTC
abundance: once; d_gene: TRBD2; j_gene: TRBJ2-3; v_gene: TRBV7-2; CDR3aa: CASSTLAGPTDTQYF; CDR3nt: TGTGCCAGCAGCACACTAGCGGGGCCCACAGATACGCAGTATTTT
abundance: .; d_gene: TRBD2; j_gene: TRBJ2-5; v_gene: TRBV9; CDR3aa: CASSGKLAGTQETQYF; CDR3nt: TGTGCCAGCAGCGGAAAACTAGCGGGGACCCAAGAGACCCAGTACTTC
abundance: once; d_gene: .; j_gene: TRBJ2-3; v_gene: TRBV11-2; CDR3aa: CASSLASDTQYF; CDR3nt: TGTGCCAGCAGCTTAGCTTCAGATACGCAGTATTTT
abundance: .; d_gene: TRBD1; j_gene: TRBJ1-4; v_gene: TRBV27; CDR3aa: CASSLVGQGDEKLFF; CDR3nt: TGTGCCAGCAGTTTAGTGGGACAGGGGGATGAAAAACTGTTTTTT
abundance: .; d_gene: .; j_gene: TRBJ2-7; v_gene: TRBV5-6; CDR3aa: CASSLPSGQRGQYF; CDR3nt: TGTGCCAGCAGCCTTCCCTCAGGACAGCGGGGGCAGTACTTC
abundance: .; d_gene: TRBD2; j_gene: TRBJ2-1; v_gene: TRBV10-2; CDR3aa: CASSPLLAGGSNEQFF; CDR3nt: TGCGCCAGCAGCCCCTTACTAGCGGGGGGGTCCAATGAGCAGTTCTTC
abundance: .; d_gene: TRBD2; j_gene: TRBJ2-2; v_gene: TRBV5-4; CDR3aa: CASSLGLAGGPDTGELFF; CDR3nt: TGTGCCAGCAGCTTGGGACTAGCGGGGGGGCCAGACACCGGGGAGCTGTTTTTT
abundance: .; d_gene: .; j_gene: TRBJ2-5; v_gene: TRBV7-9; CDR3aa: CASSPGTAREETQYF; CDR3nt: TGTGCCAGCAGCCCCGGGACTGCCCGGGAGGAGACCCAGTACTTC
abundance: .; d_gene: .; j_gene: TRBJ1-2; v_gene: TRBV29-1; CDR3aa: CSVDYGDGYTF; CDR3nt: TGCAGCGTTGACTACGGGGATGGCTACACCTTC
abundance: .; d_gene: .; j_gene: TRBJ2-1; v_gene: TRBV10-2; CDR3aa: CASSGASYNEQFF; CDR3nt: TGCGCCAGCAGTGGCGCCTCCTACAATGAGCAGTTCTTC
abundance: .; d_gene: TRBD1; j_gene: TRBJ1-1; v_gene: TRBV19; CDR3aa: CASSPDRDTEAFF; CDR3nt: TGTGCCAGTAGTCCGGACAGGGACACTGAAGCTTTCTTT
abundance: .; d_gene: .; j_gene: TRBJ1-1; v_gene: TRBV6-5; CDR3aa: CASSYGPQARTEAFF; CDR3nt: TGTGCCAGCAGTTATGGGCCCCAGGCCAGGACTGAAGCTTTCTTT
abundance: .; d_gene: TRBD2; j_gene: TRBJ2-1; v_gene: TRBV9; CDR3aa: CASSVAYGTNLHEQFF; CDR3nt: TGTGCCAGCAGCGTAGCCTACGGGACTAACCTCCATGAGCAGTTCTTC
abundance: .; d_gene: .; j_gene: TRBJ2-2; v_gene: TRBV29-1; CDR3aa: CSVDAGSNTGELFF; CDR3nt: TGCAGCGTTGATGCGGGGTCGAACACCGGGGAGCTGTTTTTT
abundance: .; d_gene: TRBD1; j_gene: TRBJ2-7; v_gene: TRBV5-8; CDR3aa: CASSNWTGGFYEQYF; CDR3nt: TGTGCCAGCAGCAACTGGACAGGGGGTTTCTACGAGCAGTACTTC
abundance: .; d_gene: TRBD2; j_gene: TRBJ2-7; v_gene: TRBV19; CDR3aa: CASSTSGAPSSYEQYF; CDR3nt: TGTGCCAGTAGTACTAGCGGGGCTCCGAGCTCCTACGAGCAGTACTTC
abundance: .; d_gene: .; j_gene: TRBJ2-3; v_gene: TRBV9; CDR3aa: CASSARSQPDTQYF; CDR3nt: TGTGCCAGCAGCGCCCGTTCACAGCCAGATACGCAGTATTTT
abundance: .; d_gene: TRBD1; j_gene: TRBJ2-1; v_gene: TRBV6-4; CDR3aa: CASPPGTVYNEQFF; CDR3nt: TGTGCCAGCCCCCCTGGGACAGTCTACAATGAGCAGTTCTTC
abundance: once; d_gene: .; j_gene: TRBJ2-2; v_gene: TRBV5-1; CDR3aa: CASSLTGGVNTGELFF; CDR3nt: TGCGCCAGCAGCTTGACGGGGGGCGTGAACACCGGGGAGCTGTTTTTT
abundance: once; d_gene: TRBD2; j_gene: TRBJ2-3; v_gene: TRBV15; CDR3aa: CATSRERAGGPTDTQYF; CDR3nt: TGTGCCACCAGCAGAGAGCGAGCGGGGGGGCCTACAGATACGCAGTATTTT
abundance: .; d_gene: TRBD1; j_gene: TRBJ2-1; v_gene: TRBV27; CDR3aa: CASSHGTGSYNEQFF; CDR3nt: TGTGCCAGCAGTCACGGGACAGGGTCCTACAATGAGCAGTTCTTC